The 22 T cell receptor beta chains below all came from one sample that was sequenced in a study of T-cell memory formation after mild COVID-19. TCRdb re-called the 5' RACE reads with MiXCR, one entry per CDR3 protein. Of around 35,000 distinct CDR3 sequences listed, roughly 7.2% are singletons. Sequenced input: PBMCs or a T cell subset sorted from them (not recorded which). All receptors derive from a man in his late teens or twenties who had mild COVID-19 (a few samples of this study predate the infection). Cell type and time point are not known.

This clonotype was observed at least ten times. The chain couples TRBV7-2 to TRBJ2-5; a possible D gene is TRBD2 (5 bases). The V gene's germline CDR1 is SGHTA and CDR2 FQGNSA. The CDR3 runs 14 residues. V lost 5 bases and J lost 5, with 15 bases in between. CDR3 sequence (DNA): TGTGCCAGCAGCGGAATCTCGGGGTGGGAGACCCAGTACTTC. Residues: CASSGISGWETQYF.

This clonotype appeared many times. CDR3 in amino acids: CASSLRGATEAFF. The CDR3, as DNA: TGTGCCAGCAGCCTTCGGGGGGCGACTGAAGCTTTCTTT. This chain joins TRBV12-3 or TRBV12-4 and TRBJ1-1, with D perhaps matching TRBD1 (6 bases). This CDR3 spans 13 amino acids. V lost 6 bases to trimming and J lost 5 bases, with 13 bases between them.

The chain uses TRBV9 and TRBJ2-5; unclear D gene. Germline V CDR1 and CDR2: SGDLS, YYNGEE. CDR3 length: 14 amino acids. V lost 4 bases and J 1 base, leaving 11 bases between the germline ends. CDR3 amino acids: CASSPHVAQETQYF. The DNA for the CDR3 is TGTGCCAGCAGCCCCCATGTTGCCCAAGAGACCCAGTACTTC. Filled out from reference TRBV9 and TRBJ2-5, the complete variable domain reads DSGVTQTPKHLITATGQRVTLRCSPRSGDLSVYWYQQSLDQGLQFLIQYYNGEERAKGNILERFSAQQFPDLHSELNLSSLELGDSALYFCASSPHVAQETQYFGPGTRLLVL.

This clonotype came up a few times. This CDR3 reads CASGGGGSGANVLTF. CDR3 nucleotides: TGTGCCAGCGGTGGAGGGGGCTCTGGGGCCAACGTCCTGACTTTC. The rearrangement joins TRBV6-5 to TRBJ2-6; D tentatively fits TRBD1 or TRBD2 (6 bases each). This CDR3 is built from 15 residues. CDR1 MNHEY and CDR2 SVGAGI come from the germline V gene. Trimming took off 8 bases at V and 0 bases at J, with 11 bases between the two ends.

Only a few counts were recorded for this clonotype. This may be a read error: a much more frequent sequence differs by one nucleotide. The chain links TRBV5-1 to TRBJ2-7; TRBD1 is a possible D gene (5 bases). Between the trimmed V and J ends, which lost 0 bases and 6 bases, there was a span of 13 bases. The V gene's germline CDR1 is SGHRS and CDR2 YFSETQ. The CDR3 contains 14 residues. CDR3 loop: CASSLESRRGEQYF. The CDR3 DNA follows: TGCGCCAGCAGCTTGGAAAGCAGAAGGGGCGAGCAGTACTTC.

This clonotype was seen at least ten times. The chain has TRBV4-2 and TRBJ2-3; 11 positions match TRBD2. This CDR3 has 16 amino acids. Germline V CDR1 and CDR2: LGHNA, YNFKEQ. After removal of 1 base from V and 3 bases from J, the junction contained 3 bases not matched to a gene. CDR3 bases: TGTGCCAGCAGCCAAGGCGTAGCGGGGGGGACAGATACGCAGTATTTT. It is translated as CASSQGVAGGTDTQYF.

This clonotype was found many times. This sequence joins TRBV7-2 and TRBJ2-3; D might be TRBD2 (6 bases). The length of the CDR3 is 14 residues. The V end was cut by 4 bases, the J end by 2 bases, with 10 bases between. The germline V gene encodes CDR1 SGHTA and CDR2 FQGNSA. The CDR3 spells CASSSRGFTDTQYF. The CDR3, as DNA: TGTGCCAGCAGCTCCCGGGGGTTCACAGATACGCAGTATTTT.

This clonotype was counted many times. The CDR3 region has the DNA TGCAGTGCAGCAAGAGGGAGCTCCTATAATTCACCCCTCCACTTT. As protein: CSAARGSSYNSPLHF. The chain joins TRBV20-1 to TRBJ1-6; D call uncertain. Trimming took 6 bases from V and 0 from J, leaving 12 bases between them. Per the germline V gene, CDR1 is DFQATT and CDR2 is SNEGSKA (reference sequence). The CDR3 length is 15 residues.

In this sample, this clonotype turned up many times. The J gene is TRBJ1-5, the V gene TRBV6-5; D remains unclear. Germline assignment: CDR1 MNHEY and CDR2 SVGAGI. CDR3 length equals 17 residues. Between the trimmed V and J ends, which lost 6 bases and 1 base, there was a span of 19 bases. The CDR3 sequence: CASSYSYPPSSNQPQHF. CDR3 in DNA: TGTGCCAGCAGCTATTCCTACCCCCCGTCGAGCAATCAGCCCCAGCATTTT.

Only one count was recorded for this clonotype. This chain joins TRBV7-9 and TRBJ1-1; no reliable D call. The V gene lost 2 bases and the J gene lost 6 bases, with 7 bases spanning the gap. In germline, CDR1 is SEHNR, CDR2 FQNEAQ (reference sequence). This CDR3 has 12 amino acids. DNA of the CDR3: TGTGCCAGCAGCTTATCATCTTCTGAAGCTTTCTTT. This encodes CASSLSSSEAFF. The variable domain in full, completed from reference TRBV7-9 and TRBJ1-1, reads DTGVSQNPRHKITKRGQNVTFRCDPISEHNRLYWYRQTLGQGPEFLTYFQNEAQLEKSRLLSDRFSAERPKGSFSTLEIQRTEQGDSAMYLCASSLSSSEAFFGQGTRLTVV.

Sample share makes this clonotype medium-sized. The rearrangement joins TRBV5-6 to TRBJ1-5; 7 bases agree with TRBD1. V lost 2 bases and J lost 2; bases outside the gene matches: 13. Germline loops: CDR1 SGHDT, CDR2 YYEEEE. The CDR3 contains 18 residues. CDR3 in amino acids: CASSLRGEMTGRNQPQHF. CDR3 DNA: TGTGCCAGCAGCTTACGGGGTGAGATGACAGGGCGCAATCAGCCCCAGCATTTT.

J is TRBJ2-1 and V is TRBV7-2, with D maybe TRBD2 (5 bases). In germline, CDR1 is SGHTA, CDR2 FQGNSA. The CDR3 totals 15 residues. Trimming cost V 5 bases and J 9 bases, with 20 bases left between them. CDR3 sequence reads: CASSRAGPTESEQFF. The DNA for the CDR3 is TGTGCCAGCAGCAGGGCGGGCCCTACTGAGTCTGAGCAGTTCTTC. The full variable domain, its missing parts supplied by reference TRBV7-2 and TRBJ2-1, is GAGVSQSPSNKVTEKGKDVELRCDPISGHTALYWYRQSLGQGLEFLIYFQGNSAPDKSGLPSDRFSAERTGGSVSTLTIQRTQQEDSAVYLCASSRAGPTESEQFFGPGTRLTVL.

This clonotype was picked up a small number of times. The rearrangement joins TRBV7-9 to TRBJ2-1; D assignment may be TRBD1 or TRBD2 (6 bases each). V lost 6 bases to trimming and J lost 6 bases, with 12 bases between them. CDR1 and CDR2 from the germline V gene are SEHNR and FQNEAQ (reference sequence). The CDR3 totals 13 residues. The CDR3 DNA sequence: TGTGCCAGCAGAACGGAGGGGGGCAATGAGCAGTTCTTC. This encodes CASRTEGGNEQFF.

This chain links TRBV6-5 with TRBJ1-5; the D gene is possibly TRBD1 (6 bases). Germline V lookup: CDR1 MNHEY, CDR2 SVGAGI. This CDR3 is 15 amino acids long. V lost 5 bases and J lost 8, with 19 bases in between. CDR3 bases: TGTGCCAGCAGTGAGGGGACACTCGGATGGGAGCCCCAGCATTTT. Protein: CASSEGTLGWEPQHF.

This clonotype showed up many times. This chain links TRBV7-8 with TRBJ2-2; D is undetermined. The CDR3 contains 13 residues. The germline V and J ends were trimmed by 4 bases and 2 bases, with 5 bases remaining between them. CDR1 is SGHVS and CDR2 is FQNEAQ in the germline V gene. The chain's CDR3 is CASSSSNTGELFF. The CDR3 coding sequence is TGTGCCAGCAGCTCCAGCAACACCGGGGAGCTGTTTTTT.

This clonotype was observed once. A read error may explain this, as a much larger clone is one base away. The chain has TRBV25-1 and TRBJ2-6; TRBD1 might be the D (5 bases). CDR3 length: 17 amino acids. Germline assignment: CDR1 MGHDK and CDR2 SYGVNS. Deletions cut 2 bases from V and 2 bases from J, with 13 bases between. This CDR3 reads CASSEAPQGPGANVLTF. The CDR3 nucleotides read TGTGCCAGCAGTGAAGCTCCTCAGGGTCCTGGGGCCAACGTCCTGACTTTC. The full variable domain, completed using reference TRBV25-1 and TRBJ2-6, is EADIYQTPRYLVIGTGKKITLECSQTMGHDKMYWYQQDPGMELHLIHYSYGVNSTEKGDLSSESTVSRIRTEHFPLTLESARPSHTSQYLCASSEAPQGPGANVLTFGAGSRLTVL.

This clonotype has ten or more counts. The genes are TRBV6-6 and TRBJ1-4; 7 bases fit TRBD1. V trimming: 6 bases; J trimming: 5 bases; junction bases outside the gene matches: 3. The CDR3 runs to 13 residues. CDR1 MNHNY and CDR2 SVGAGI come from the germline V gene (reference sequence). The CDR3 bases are TGTGCCAGCAGGACAGGGCCGAATGAAAAACTGTTTTTT. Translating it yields CASRTGPNEKLFF.

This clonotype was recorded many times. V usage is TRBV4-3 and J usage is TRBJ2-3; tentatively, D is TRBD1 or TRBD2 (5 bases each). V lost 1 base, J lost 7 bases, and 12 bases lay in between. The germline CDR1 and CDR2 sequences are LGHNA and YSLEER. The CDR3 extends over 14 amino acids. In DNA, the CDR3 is TGCGCCAGCAGCCAAGTCCAGGGAGCTAATACGCAGTATTTT. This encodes CASSQVQGANTQYF.

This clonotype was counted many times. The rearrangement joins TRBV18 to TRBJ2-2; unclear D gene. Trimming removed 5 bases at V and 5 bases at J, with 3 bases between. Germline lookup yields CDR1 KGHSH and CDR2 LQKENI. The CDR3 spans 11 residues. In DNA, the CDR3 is TGTGCCAGCTCAGAAACCGGGGAGCTGTTTTTT. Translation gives CASSETGELFF.

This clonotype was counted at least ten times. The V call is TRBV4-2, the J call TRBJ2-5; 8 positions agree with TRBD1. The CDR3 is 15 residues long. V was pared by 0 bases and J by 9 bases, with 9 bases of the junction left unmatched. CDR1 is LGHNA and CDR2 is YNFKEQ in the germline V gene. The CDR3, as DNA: TGTGCCAGCAGCCAAGATCGAGACAGGGGCAGGGCCCAGTACTTC. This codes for CASSQDRDRGRAQYF.

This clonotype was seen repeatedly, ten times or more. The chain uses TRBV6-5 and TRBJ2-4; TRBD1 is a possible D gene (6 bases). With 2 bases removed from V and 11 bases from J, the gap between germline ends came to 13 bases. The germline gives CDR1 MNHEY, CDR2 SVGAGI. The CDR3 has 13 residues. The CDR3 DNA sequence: TGTGCCAGCAGTTACACCCAGGGGAACGTTCAGTACTTC. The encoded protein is CASSYTQGNVQYF.

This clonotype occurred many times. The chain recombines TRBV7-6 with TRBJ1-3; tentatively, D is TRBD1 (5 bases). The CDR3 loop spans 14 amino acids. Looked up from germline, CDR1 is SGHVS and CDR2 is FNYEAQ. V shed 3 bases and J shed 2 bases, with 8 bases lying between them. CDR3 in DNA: TGTGCCAGCAGCTTGGGGGTGACTGGAAACACCATATATTTT. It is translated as CASSLGVTGNTIYF.